The clone carrying this TCR beta chain was observed at least ten times. The target antigen is unknown. TCRdb processed the reads anew with MiXCR; each CDR3 protein has one entry. The sample shows about 830,000 distinct CDR3 sequences, roughly 33% of them seen only once. The sample is drawn from a study of T cell repertoires in cytomegalovirus infection. This CDR3 has 13 residues. V lost 5 bases and J 7 bases, leaving 14 bases between the germline ends. Germline values: CDR1 SGHTA, CDR2 FQGNSA. The sequencing here drew on cultured CD8+ T cells from PBMCs, taken from culture after CMV antigen stimulation. The rearrangement links TRBV7-2 to TRBJ1-1; D call uncertain. The source of this sequence is a human donor in good health (CMV status not recorded). Some clones in this sample may be carry-over from other donors' samples. The CDR3 spells CASSQNMGYEAFF. The CDR3, as DNA: TGTGCCAGCAGCCAAAACATGGGCTATGAAGCTTTCTTT.